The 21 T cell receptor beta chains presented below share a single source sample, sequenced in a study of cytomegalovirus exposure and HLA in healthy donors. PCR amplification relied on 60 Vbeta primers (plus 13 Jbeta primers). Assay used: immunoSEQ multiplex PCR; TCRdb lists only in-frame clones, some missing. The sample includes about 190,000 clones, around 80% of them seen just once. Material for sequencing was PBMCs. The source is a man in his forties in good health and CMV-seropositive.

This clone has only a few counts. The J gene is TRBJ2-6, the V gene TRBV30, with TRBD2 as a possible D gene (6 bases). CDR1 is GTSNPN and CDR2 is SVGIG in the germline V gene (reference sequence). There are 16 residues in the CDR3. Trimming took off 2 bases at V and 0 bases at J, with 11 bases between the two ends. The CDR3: CAWSNVGGSGANVLTF. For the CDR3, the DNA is TGTGCCTGGAGTAACGTCGGGGGCTCTGGGGCCAACGTCCTGACTTTC.

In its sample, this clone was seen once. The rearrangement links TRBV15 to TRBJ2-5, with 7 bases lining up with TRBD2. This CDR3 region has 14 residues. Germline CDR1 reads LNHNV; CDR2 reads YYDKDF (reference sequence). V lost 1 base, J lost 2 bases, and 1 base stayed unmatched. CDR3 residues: CATSRVRGQETQYF. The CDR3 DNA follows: TGTGCCACCAGCAGAGTGCGGGGGCAAGAGACCCAGTACTTC.

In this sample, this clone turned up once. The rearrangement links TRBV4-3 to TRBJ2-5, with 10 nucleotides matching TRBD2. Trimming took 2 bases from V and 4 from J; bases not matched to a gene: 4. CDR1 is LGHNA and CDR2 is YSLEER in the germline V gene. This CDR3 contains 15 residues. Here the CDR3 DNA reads TGCGCCAGCAGCCAACTAGCGGGGGTGGGAGAGACCCAGTACTTC. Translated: CASSQLAGVGETQYF.

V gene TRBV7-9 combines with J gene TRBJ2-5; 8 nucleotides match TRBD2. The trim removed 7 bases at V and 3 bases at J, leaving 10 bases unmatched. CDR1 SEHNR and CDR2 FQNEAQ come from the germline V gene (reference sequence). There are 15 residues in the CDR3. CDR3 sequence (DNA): TGTGCCAGCACCCGGGGGGGGGCGGGGAAAGAGACCCAGTACTTC. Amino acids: CASTRGGAGKETQYF. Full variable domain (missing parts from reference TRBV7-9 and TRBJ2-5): DTGVSQNPRHKITKRGQNVTFRCDPISEHNRLYWYRQTLGQGPEFLTYFQNEAQLEKSRLLSDRFSAERPKGSFSTLEIQRTEQGDSAMYLCASTRGGAGKETQYFGPGTRLLVL.

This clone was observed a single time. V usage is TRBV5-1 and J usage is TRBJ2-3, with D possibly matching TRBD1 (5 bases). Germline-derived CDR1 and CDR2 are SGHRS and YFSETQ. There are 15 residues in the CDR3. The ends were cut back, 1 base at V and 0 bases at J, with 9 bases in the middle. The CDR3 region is CASSLRQGSTDTQYF. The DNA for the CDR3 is TGCGCCAGCAGCTTGCGGCAGGGTAGCACAGATACGCAGTATTTT.

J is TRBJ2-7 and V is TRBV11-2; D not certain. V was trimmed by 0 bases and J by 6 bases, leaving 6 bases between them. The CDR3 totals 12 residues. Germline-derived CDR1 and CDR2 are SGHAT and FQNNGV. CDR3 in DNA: TGTGCCAGCAGCTTAGAGGCATCCGAGCAGTACTTC. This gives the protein CASSLEASEQYF.

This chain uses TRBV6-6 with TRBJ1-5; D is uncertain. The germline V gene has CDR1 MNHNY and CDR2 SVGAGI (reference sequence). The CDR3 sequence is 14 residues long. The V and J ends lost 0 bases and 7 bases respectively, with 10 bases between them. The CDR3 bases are TGTGCCAGCAGTTACTCCGGTCCAAACCAGCCCCAGCATTTT. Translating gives CASSYSGPNQPQHF.

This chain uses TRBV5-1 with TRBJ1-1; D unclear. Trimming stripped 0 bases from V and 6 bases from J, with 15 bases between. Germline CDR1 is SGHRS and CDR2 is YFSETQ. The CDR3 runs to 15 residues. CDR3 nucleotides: TGCGCCAGCAGCTTGGCCTCCGGGATTGGCTCTGAAGCTTTCTTT. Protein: CASSLASGIGSEAFF.

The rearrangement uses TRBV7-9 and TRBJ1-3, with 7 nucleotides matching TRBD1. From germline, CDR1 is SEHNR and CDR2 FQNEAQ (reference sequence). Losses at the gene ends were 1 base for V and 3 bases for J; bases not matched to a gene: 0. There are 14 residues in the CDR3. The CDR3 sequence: CASSLGDSGNTIYF. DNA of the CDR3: TGTGCCAGCAGCTTAGGGGACAGTGGAAACACCATATATTTT.

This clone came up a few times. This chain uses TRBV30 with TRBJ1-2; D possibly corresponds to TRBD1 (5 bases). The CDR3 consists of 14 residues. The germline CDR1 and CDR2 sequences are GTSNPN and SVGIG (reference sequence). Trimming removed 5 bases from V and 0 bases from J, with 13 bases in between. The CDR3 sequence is CAWVSGFTNYGYTF. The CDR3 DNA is TGTGCCTGGGTTTCAGGGTTCACTAACTATGGCTACACCTTC.

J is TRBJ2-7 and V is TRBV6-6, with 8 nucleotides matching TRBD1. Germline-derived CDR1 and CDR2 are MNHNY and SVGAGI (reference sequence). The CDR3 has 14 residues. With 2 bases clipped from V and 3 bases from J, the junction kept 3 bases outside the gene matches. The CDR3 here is CASSYGQGRYEQYF. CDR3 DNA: TGTGCCAGCAGTTACGGACAGGGACGCTACGAGCAGTACTTC.

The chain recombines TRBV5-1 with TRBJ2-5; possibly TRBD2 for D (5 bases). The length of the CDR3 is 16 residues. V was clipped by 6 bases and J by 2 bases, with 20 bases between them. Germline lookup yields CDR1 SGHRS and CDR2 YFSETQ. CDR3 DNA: TGCGCCAGCACCACCTCCGTCAACAGCGGACAAGAGACCCAGTACTTC. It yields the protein CASTTSVNSGQETQYF.

The CDR3: CASSRLPRGLKYNEQFF. The CDR3 nucleotides are TGTGCCAGCAGTCGCTTACCGCGGGGGCTGAAGTACAATGAGCAGTTCTTC. This sequence joins TRBV28 and TRBJ2-1; TRBD2 might be the D (7 bases). V lost 5 bases, J lost 4 bases, and 21 bases lay in between. The CDR3 length is 17 residues. Looked up from germline, CDR1 is MDHEN and CDR2 is SYDVKM.

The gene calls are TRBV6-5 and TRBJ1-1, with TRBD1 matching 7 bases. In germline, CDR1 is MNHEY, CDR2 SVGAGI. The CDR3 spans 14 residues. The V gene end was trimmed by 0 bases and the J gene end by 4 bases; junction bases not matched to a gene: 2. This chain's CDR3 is CASSYSTGRTEAFF. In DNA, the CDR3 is TGTGCCAGCAGTTACTCGACAGGGCGCACTGAAGCTTTCTTT.

CDR3: CASSIDPGTQNYGYTF. The CDR3 bases are TGTGCCAGTAGTATCGACCCCGGGACACAGAACTATGGCTACACCTTC. V and J are TRBV19 and TRBJ1-2, with a tentative D call TRBD1 (6 bases). This CDR3 is 16 amino acids long. V shed 3 bases and J shed 2 bases, with 16 bases lying between them. Germline V gene data show CDR1 as LNHDA and CDR2 as SQIVND (reference sequence).

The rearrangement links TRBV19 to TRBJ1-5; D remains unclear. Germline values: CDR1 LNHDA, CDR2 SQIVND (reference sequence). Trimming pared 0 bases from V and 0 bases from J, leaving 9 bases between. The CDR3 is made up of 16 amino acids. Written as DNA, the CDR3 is TGTGCCAGTAGTATAGACGGGGTCGATAGCAATCAGCCCCAGCATTTT. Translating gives CASSIDGVDSNQPQHF. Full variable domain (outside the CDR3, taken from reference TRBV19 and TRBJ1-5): DGGITQSPKYLFRKEGQNVTLSCEQNLNHDAMYWYRQDPGQGLRLIYYSQIVNDFQKGDIAEGYSVSREKKESFPLTVTSAQKNPTAFYLCASSIDGVDSNQPQHFGDGTRLSIL.

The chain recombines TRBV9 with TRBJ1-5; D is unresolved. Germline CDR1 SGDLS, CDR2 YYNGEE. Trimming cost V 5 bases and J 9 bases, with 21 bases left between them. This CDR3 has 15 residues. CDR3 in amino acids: CASSGPSVRLWPQHF. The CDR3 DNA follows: TGTGCCAGCAGTGGGCCGTCTGTCCGTCTTTGGCCCCAGCATTTT.

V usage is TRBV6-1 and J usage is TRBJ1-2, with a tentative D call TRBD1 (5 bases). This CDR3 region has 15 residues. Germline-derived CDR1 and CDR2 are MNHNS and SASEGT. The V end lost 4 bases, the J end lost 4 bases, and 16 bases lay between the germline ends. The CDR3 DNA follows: TGTGCCAGCAGTGCTTCAGTTAGGGGCTTCTATGGCTACACCTTC. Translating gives CASSASVRGFYGYTF.

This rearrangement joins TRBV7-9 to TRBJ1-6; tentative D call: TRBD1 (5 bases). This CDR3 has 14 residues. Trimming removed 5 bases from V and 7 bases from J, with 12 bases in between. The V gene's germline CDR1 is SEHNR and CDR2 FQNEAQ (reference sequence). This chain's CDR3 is CASSPMGPNSPLHF. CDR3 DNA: TGTGCCAGCAGCCCAATGGGGCCCAATTCACCCCTCCACTTT.

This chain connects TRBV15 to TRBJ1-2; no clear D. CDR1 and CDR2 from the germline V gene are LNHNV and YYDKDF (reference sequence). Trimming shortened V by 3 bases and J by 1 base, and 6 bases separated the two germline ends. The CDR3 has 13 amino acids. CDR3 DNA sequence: TGTGCCACCAGCAGCAGAAGTAACTATGGCTACACCTTC. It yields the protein CATSSRSNYGYTF.

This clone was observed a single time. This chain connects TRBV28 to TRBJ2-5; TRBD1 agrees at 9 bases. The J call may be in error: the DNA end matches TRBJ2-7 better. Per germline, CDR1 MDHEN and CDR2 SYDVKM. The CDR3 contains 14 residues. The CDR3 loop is CASSLRDRVGEQYF. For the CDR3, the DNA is TGTGCCAGCAGTTTACGGGACAGGGTGGGCGAGCAGTACTTC.